This T cell receptor beta chain came from a study of CD8+CD57+ T cells in acquired aplastic anemia. V gave up 5 bases and J gave up 11 bases, with 23 bases separating them. The CDR3 sequence is 15 residues long. The germline V gene has CDR1 SGHTA and CDR2 FQGNSA. The study profiled TCR beta VDJ and CDR3 using genomic DNA as template. MiXCR was run by TCRdb on the reads, yielding one entry per CDR3 protein. The sample contains about 420,000 distinct CDR3 sequences, 55% to 70% of which appear only once. What was sequenced was sorted CD4+, CD8+, or CD8+CD57+ T cells (not recorded which) from PBMCs. The rearrangement uses TRBV7-2 and TRBJ2-3; D gene uncertain. This sequence originates from a human donor in good health, serving as a control. The CDR3 bases are TGTGCCAGCAGCGTAGGATATCGTCTCATAGAGAAGCAGTATTTT. This translates into CASSVGYRLIEKQYF. Full variable domain (missing parts from reference TRBV7-2 and TRBJ2-3): GAGVSQSPSNKVTEKGKDVELRCDPISGHTALYWYRQSLGQGLEFLIYFQGNSAPDKSGLPSDRFSAERTGGSVSTLTIQRTQQEDSAVYLCASSVGYRLIEKQYFGPGTRLTVL.